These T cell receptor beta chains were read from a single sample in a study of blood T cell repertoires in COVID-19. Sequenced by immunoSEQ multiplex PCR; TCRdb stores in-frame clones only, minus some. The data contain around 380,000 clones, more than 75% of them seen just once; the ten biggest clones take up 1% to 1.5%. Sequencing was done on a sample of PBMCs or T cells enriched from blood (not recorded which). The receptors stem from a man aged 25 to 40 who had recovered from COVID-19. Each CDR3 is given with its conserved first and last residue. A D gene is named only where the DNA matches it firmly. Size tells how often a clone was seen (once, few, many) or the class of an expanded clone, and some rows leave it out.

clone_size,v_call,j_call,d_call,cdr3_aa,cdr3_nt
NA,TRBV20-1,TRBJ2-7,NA,CSAAQAYEQYF,TGCAGTGCGGCTCAGGCCTACGAGCAGTACTTC
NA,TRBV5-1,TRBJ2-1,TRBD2,CASSLVASGGTEQFF,TGCGCCAGCAGCTTGGTGGCTAGCGGGGGGACTGAGCAGTTCTTC
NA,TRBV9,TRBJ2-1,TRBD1,CASTQEGAGEQFF,TGTGCCAGCACCCAAGAGGGGGCAGGGGAGCAGTTCTTC
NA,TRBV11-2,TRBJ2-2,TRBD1,CASSGDRGFTGELFF,TGTGCCAGCAGCGGGGACAGGGGGTTCACCGGGGAGCTGTTTTTT
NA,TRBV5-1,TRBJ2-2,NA,CASSQRTDNTGELFF,TGCGCCAGCAGCCAACGGACAGACAACACCGGGGAGCTGTTTTTT
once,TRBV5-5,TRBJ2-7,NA,CASSPWLSYEQYF,TGTGCCAGCAGCCCGTGGCTCTCCTACGAGCAGTACTTC
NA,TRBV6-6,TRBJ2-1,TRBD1,CASNTGQGISYNEQFF,TGTGCCAGCAATACCGGACAGGGGATCTCCTACAATGAGCAGTTCTTC
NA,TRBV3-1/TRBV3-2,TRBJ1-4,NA,CASSQHGATNEKLFF,TGTGCCAGCAGCCAACATGGGGCCACTAATGAAAAACTGTTTTTT
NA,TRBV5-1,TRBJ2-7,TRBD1,CASSLGQGLREQYF,TGCGCCAGCAGCTTGGGACAGGGTCTAAGGGAGCAGTACTTC
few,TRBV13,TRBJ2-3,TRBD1,CASSYSRDRGTSTDTQYF,TGTGCCAGCAGCTACTCCCGGGACAGGGGGACTAGCACAGATACGCAGTATTTT
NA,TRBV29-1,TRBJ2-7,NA,CSVEITSREQYF,TGCAGCGTTGAGATAACATCGAGGGAGCAGTACTTC
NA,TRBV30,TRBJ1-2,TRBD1,CAFTGVMDYGYTF,TGTGCCTTTACAGGGGTCATGGACTATGGCTACACCTTC
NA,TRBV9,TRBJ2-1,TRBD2,CASSPRAGLAGGYNEQFF,TGTGCCAGCAGCCCCCGGGCTGGACTAGCGGGGGGTTACAATGAGCAGTTCTTC
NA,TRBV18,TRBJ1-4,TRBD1,CASSPTTGANEKLFF,TGTGCCAGCTCACCAACAACAGGGGCTAATGAAAAACTGTTTTTT
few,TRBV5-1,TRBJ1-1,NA,CASSLGVNTEAFF,TGCGCCAGCAGCTTGGGAGTGAACACTGAAGCTTTCTTT
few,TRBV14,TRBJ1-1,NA,CASSQDPGEWVEAFF,TGTGCCAGCAGCCAAGATCCGGGGGAATGGGTTGAAGCTTTCTTT
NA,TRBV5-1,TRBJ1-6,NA,CASSLRRGKNSPLHF,TGCGCCAGCAGCTTGCGTAGGGGGAAAAATTCACCCCTCCACTTT
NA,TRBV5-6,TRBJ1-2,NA,CASSLGQGTNYGYTF,TGTGCCAGCAGCTTGGGTCAGGGGACTAACTATGGCTACACCTTC
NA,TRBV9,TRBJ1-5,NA,CASSEGLGNQPQHF,TGTGCCAGCAGCGAGGGGCTGGGCAATCAGCCCCAGCATTTT
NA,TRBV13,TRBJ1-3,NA,CASSFGDTGNTIYF,TGTGCCAGCAGCTTCGGTGACACTGGAAACACCATATATTTT
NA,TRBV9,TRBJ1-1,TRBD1,CASSPGGGTEAFF,TGTGCCAGCAGCCCAGGGGGCGGCACTGAAGCTTTCTTT
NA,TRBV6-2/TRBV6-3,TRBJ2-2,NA,CASSRAKRRGFSYGRELFF,TGTGCCAGCAGCCGAGCCAAGAGGAGAGGGTTTTCTTACGGGCGGGAGCTGTTTTTT
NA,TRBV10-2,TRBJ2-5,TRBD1,CASSDRGRRETQYF,TGCGCCAGCAGTGATAGGGGGCGCCGGGAGACCCAGTACTTC
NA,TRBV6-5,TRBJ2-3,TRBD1,CASSPRDSRTDTQYF,TGTGCCAGCAGTCCTCGGGACAGTCGCACAGATACGCAGTATTTT
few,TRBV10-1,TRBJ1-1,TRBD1,CASSPQGATEAFF,TGCGCCAGCAGTCCACAGGGGGCAACTGAAGCTTTCTTT
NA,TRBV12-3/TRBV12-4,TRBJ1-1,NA,CASSFRRGGAFF,TGTGCCAGCAGTTTCCGCCGGGGGGGAGCTTTCTTT
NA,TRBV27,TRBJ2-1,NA,CASSTPGNEQFF,TGTGCCAGCAGTACCCCCGGGAATGAGCAGTTCTTC
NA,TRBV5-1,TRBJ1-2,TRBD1,CASSLDRGGLDGYTF,TGCGCCAGCAGCTTGGACAGGGGAGGCCTTGATGGCTACACCTTC
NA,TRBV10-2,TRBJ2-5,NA,CASSTPRETQYF,TGCGCCAGCAGCACCCCGAGAGAGACCCAGTACTTC
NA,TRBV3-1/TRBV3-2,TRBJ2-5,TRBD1,CASSQGGQGVTQYF,TGTGCCAGCAGCCAAGGGGGGCAGGGGGTGACCCAGTACTTC
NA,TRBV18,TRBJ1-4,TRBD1,CASSPSHDRGELFF,TGTGCCAGCTCACCAAGTCACGACAGGGGTGAACTGTTTTTT
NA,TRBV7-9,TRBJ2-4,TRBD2,CASSPGTSGGIQYF,TGTGCCAGCAGCCCGGGGACTAGCGGGGGAATTCAGTACTTC
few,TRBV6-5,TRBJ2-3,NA,CASSYSQGGDTQYF,TGTGCCAGCAGTTATAGTCAGGGAGGAGATACGCAGTATTTT
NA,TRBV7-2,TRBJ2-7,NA,CASSLQGPTPYEQYF,TGTGCCAGCAGCTTACAGGGCCCTACACCCTACGAGCAGTACTTC
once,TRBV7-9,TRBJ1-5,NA,CASSLGTDGQPQHF,TGTGCCAGCAGCTTAGGGACAGACGGTCAGCCCCAGCATTTT
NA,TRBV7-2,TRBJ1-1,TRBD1,CASSSGTGVVGAEAFF,TGTGCCAGCAGCTCCGGGACAGGGGTGGTCGGCGCTGAAGCTTTCTTT